The TCR beta chain described here comes from a study of blood T cell repertoires in COVID-19. The CDR3 spans 14 residues. The ends were cut back, 7 bases at V and 7 bases at J, with 17 bases in the middle. Germline V gene data show CDR1 as SNHLY and CDR2 as FYNNEI. Clones were read by immunoSEQ multiplex PCR, and TCRdb kept only the in-frame ones, dropping some. The sample comprises fewer than 250,000 clones, about 89% of which are singletons, and around 1.5% rests with the top ten. The chain couples TRBV2 to TRBJ2-1; a possible D gene is TRBD2 (5 bases). Sequencing was performed on peripheral blood. The clonotype comes from a woman between 55 and 75 years old who had recovered from COVID-19. This chain's CDR3 is CASTSFRGGNEQFF. The CDR3 coding sequence is TGTGCCAGCACCTCCTTCCGAGGCGGGAATGAGCAGTTCTTC.